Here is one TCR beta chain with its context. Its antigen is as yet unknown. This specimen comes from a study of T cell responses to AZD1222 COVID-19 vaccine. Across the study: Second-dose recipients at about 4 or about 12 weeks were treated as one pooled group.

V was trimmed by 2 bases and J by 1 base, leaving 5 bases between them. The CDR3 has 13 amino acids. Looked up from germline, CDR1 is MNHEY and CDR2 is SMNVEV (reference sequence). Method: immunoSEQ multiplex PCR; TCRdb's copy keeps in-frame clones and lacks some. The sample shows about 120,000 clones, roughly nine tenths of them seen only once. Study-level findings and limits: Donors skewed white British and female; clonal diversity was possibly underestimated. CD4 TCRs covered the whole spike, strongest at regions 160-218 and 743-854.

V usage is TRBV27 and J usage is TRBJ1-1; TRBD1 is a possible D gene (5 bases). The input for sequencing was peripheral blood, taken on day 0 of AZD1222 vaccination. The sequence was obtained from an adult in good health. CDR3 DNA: TGTGCCAGCAGTTTAGACAGGAACACTGAAGCTTTCTTT. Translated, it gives CASSLDRNTEAFF.